This T cell receptor beta chain was recovered during a study of cutaneous CD30+ T cell lymphoproliferative disorder and hepatitis E (dated by TCRdb to the late 2010s). As to this clone: No cognate antigen has been identified for it. Base qualities are missing; no much larger clone stands one base away.

Library construction relied on the immunoSEQ multiplex PCR assay. As stored in TCRdb, this immuneACCESS dataset retains in-frame rearrangements with V and J assigned. A fraction of the clones does not appear; measured against another copy, unresolved V genes explain less than half of the discrepancy, and the remainder lacks a known reason. In this sample the table shows some 7,200 clones, approximately 74% of which occur a single time. The ten largest clonotypes hold approximately 1.2% of the sample. The sequenced material came from blood. This receptor was obtained from a human donor with a cutaneous T cell lymphoproliferative disorder associated with hepatitis E virus.

The DNA sequence is TGTGCCAGTAGTTGGGGTATCGGACTAGCGGGAGAGGGGACCTACAATGAGCAGTTCTTC. It codes for CASSWGIGLAGEGTYNEQFF. This chain is built from TRBV19 and TRBJ2-1; TRBD2 matches 13 bases in the middle. V is trimmed back by 5 bases and J by 2 bases, and the junction contains 15 bases that no gene match accounts for. CDR1 LNHDA and CDR2 SQIVND are derived from the germline V gene (reference sequence). The CDR3 starts with the cysteine, ends with the phenylalanine, and has 20 residues. Only the CDR3 DNA stays, 60 bases, in frame from base 1.